The rows below give T cell receptor beta chains drawn from one sample of a study of neurological immune-mediated disorders. TCRdb ran MiXCR on the 5' RACE reads and lists one entry per CDR3 protein. This table has around 70,000 distinct CDR3 sequences, around 5.2% appearing once. The sequencing input was PBMCs. Every receptor here comes from a woman in her twenties or thirties with multiple sclerosis. CDR3s include the opening cysteine and the closing phenylalanine or tryptophan. D genes are given only for firm matches. Not every row has a clone size; where given, it reads once, few, many or a size class.

CASSLDRGLDEQYF | TGTGCCAGCAGTTTAGACAGGGGGCTCGACGAGCAGTACTTC | TRBD1 | TRBV12-3/TRBV12-4 | many | TRBJ2-7
CSVEARGTGNEQFF | TGCAGCGTTGAAGCCAGGGGGACAGGCAATGAGCAGTTCTTC | TRBD1 | TRBV29-1 | many | TRBJ2-1
CASSVGSLKRGGYTF | TGTGCCAGCAGTGTGGGGAGCCTAAAACGGGGTGGCTACACCTTC | . | TRBV6-1 | many | TRBJ1-2
CASSPPGAASYEQYF | TGTGCCAGCAGCCCACCGGGAGCAGCCTCCTACGAGCAGTACTTC | . | TRBV28 | many | TRBJ2-7
CASSDSGGSDTQYF | TGCGCCAGCAGCGATAGCGGGGGTTCGGATACGCAGTATTTT | TRBD2 | TRBV5-1 | many | TRBJ2-3
CASSLFIALFTSSYNEQFF | TGTGCCAGCAGTTTATTTATAGCTTTGTTCACGTCCTCCTACAATGAGCAGTTCTTC | . | TRBV27 | many | TRBJ2-1
CSAPPSGAYNEQFF | TGCAGTGCTCCCCCTAGCGGGGCCTACAATGAGCAGTTCTTC | TRBD2 | TRBV20-1 | many | TRBJ2-1
CASQPSMASGEAFF | TGTGCCAGCCAACCCAGCATGGCGTCGGGTGAAGCTTTCTTT | . | TRBV12-3/TRBV12-4 | . | TRBJ1-1
CSVGGGGWNQPQHF | TGCAGCGTGGGGGGAGGGGGCTGGAATCAGCCCCAGCATTTT | TRBD1 | TRBV29-1 | many | TRBJ1-5
CASSTDRNTEAFF | TGTGCCAGCAGCACAGACAGGAACACTGAAGCTTTCTTT | . | TRBV7-2 | many | TRBJ1-1
CSARDSSRDGNTIYF | TGCAGTGCTAGAGATTCCAGCAGGGATGGAAACACCATATATTTT | . | TRBV20-1 | many | TRBJ1-3
CSARDGGGALGTQYF | TGCAGTGCTAGAGACGGAGGGGGAGCATTGGGTACGCAGTATTTT | . | TRBV20-1 | . | TRBJ2-3
CASSVAGSPADEQYF | TGTGCCAGCAGCGTAGCGGGGTCCCCTGCGGACGAGCAGTACTTC | TRBD2 | TRBV7-6 | . | TRBJ2-7
CASRVEGGNSPLNF | TGCGCCAGCAGGGTGGAGGGAGGCAATTCACCCCTCAACTTT | . | TRBV5-1 | . | TRBJ1-6
CASSRNTGTGGTGELFF | TGTGCCAGCAGCCGCAACACAGGGACAGGAGGCACCGGGGAGCTGTTTTTT | TRBD1 | TRBV14 | many | TRBJ2-2
CASSLWGEMNTEAFF | TGCGCCAGCAGCTTGTGGGGTGAGATGAACACTGAAGCTTTCTTT | . | TRBV5-1 | many | TRBJ1-1
CATSSTRGQGPQHF | TGTGCCACCAGCAGTACTCGGGGACAGGGGCCCCAGCATTTT | TRBD1 | TRBV15 | many | TRBJ1-5
CASSFFPRGGADTQYF | TGCGCCAGCAGCTTTTTCCCCCGGGGGGGCGCAGATACGCAGTATTTT | TRBD2 | TRBV5-1 | . | TRBJ2-3
CSARRWANTDTQYF | TGCAGTGCTAGGAGGTGGGCCAACACAGATACGCAGTATTTT | . | TRBV20-1 | many | TRBJ2-3
CASSSNRGSTNEKLFF | TGTGCCAGCAGCTCCAACAGGGGGTCAACTAATGAAAAACTGTTTTTT | TRBD1 | TRBV12-3/TRBV12-4 | many | TRBJ1-4
CASSPKNLAGGLPGTQYF | TGTGCCAGCAGCCCCAAGAACCTAGCGGGGGGGCTGCCAGGGACCCAGTACTTC | TRBD2 | TRBV4-2 | many | TRBJ2-5
CAISESSTGGDHLFF | TGTGCCATCAGTGAGTCGTCGACAGGGGGCGATCACCTGTTTTTT | TRBD1 | TRBV10-3 | many | TRBJ1-4
CASSCEFAWGETQYF | TGCGCCAGCAGCTGTGAATTCGCTTGGGGGGAGACCCAGTACTTC | . | TRBV5-1 | few | TRBJ2-5
CASSLRQGVGNEQFF | TGTGCCAGCAGTTTACGGCAGGGAGTGGGGAATGAGCAGTTCTTC | . | TRBV12-3/TRBV12-4 | many | TRBJ2-1
CASRQGSNQPQNF | TGTGCCAGCAGACAGGGAAGCAATCAGCCCCAGAATTTT | . | TRBV6-5 | . | TRBJ1-5
CSLQERAGGYTF | TGCAGCCTGCAGGAAAGGGCGGGTGGCTACACCTTC | . | TRBV20-1 | once | TRBJ1-2
CASSPGQGGVKLFF | TGTGCCAGCAGCCCCGGACAGGGAGGCGTAAAACTGTTTTTT | TRBD1 | TRBV9 | many | TRBJ1-4
CASSRGQGVYEQYF | TGTGCCAGCAGTAGAGGACAGGGGGTCTACGAGCAGTACTTC | TRBD1 | TRBV28 | many | TRBJ2-7
CASSAGQGRYTF | TGCGCCAGCAGCGCCGGACAGGGACGTTACACCTTC | TRBD1 | TRBV5-1 | many | TRBJ1-2
CASSLNDASSYNEQFF | TGCGCCAGCAGCTTGAACGATGCCAGCTCCTACAATGAGCAGTTCTTC | . | TRBV5-1 | many | TRBJ2-1
CATRRDTLNSPLHF | TGTGCCACCAGAAGGGACACCTTAAATTCACCCCTCCACTTT | . | TRBV15 | many | TRBJ1-6
CASSLGGTGSGEAFF | TGCGCCAGCAGCTTGGGAGGAACAGGTAGCGGTGAAGCTTTCTTT | . | TRBV5-1 | many | TRBJ1-1
CASSLIATTIDSNQPQHF | TGTGCCAGCAGTTTGATAGCTACAACGATAGATAGCAATCAGCCCCAGCATTTT | . | TRBV12-3/TRBV12-4 | . | TRBJ1-5
CASIPGLKNYNEQFF | TGTGCCAGCATCCCGGGACTTAAGAATTACAATGAGCAGTTCTTC | . | TRBV6-6 | many | TRBJ2-1
CASSFPGTGQETQYF | TGTGCCAGCAGCTTCCCAGGGACAGGTCAAGAGACCCAGTACTTC | TRBD1 | TRBV7-8 | . | TRBJ2-5
CSGEGLQETQYF | TGCAGTGGCGAAGGGCTGCAAGAGACCCAGTACTTC | . | TRBV20-1 | many | TRBJ2-5
CASSWTGTNQPQHF | TGTGCCAGCAGTTGGACGGGTACCAATCAGCCCCAGCATTTT | . | TRBV2 | many | TRBJ1-5
CASSPQGWNTEAFF | TGTGCCAGCAGTCCACAGGGGTGGAACACTGAAGCTTTCTTT | TRBD1 | TRBV7-2 | many | TRBJ1-1
CASSLGGNTQYF | TGTGCCAGCAGTTTGGGGGGCAATACGCAGTATTTT | . | TRBV28 | many | TRBJ2-3
CASRVDEYSPLHF | TGCGCCAGCAGAGTTGACGAATATTCACCCCTCCACTTT | . | TRBV5-1 | many | TRBJ1-6
CASSLGPGYNSPLNF | TGCGCCAGCAGCTTGGGGCCGGGCTATAATTCACCCCTCAACTTT | . | TRBV5-1 | many | TRBJ1-6
CSAKTGLSNYGYTF | TGCAGTGCTAAGACAGGGTTGTCTAACTATGGCTACACCTTC | TRBD1 | TRBV20-1 | many | TRBJ1-2
CSVLRGDGYTF | TGCAGCGTCCTTAGGGGAGACGGCTACACCTTC | . | TRBV29-1 | many | TRBJ1-2
CASSSPGGAEQYF | TGCGCCAGCAGCTCCCCGGGGGGCGCCGAGCAGTACTTC | . | TRBV5-1 | many | TRBJ2-7
CAITKNADTEAFF | TGTGCCATCACCAAAAACGCGGACACAGAAGCTTTCTTT | . | TRBV10-3 | many | TRBJ1-1